The entry below describes one TCR beta chain. This record comes from a study of Tregs in tolerant kidney transplant recipients. Method: immunoSEQ multiplex PCR; TCRdb's copy keeps in-frame clones and lacks some. This table has approximately 100,000 clones, roughly 93% appearing once. Germline CDR1 reads LGHNA; CDR2 reads YSLEER. This CDR3 has 19 amino acids. V shed 2 bases, J shed 1 base, and the junction held 8 bases outside the gene matches. The sequences come from CD4+ T cells from blood, collected before the transplant. This receptor was identified in a human donor who received a combined kidney and bone marrow transplant. The chain combines TRBV4-3 with TRBJ2-2, with 12 bases lining up with TRBD1. CDR3 DNA: TGCGCCAGCAGCCAATATCCGGGACAGGGGGCGGTGAACACCGGGGAGCTGTTTTTT. The encoded protein is CASSQYPGQGAVNTGELFF.